Listed below are T cell receptor beta chains from one sample, sequenced in a study of beta chain features in type 1 diabetes. Only in-frame clones appear in the TCRdb table, and some are missing; sequencing was by immunoSEQ multiplex PCR. The sample consists of approximately 160,000 clones, under 9.5% of them appearing once. The sample taken for sequencing was central memory CD4+ T cells from blood. The origin of the receptors is a man aged 18 to 30 in good health. CDR3s include the opening cysteine and the closing phenylalanine or tryptophan. The D gene is left open where the match is weak. Not all rows give a size; the values are once, few, many and, for expanded clones, a class.

clone size: few
V gene: TRBV7-3
D gene: TRBD1
J gene: TRBJ2-2
CDR3 protein: CASSFQGVTGELFF
CDR3 DNA: TGTGCCAGCAGCTTTCAGGGGGTCACCGGGGAGCTGTTTTTT

clone size: .
V gene: TRBV4-1
D gene: TRBD2
J gene: TRBJ2-1
CDR3 protein: CASSQIVREGNEQFF
CDR3 DNA: TGCGCCAGCAGCCAAATTGTGCGGGAGGGCAATGAGCAGTTCTTC

clone size: .
V gene: TRBV5-4
D gene: .
J gene: TRBJ1-1
CDR3 protein: CASSLAGVAGARDTEAFF
CDR3 DNA: TGTGCCAGCAGCTTGGCCGGGGTTGCGGGGGCGCGGGACACTGAAGCTTTCTTT

clone size: few
V gene: TRBV15
D gene: TRBD1
J gene: TRBJ1-2
CDR3 protein: CATSRAGGQSYGYTF
CDR3 DNA: TGTGCCACCAGCAGAGCTGGGGGACAGTCCTATGGCTACACCTTC

clone size: .
V gene: TRBV4-1
D gene: .
J gene: TRBJ2-5
CDR3 protein: CASSYRTARQETQYF
CDR3 DNA: TGCGCCAGCAGCTATAGGACAGCCAGACAAGAGACCCAGTACTTC

clone size: few
V gene: TRBV7-2
D gene: .
J gene: TRBJ2-7
CDR3 protein: CASSLWTAASYEQYF
CDR3 DNA: TGTGCCAGCAGCTTATGGACAGCCGCCTCCTACGAGCAGTACTTC

clone size: many
V gene: TRBV19
D gene: .
J gene: TRBJ2-7
CDR3 protein: CASSASGLDYEQYF
CDR3 DNA: TGTGCCAGTAGCGCATCAGGGCTGGACTACGAGCAGTACTTC

clone size: .
V gene: TRBV5-1
D gene: .
J gene: TRBJ2-1
CDR3 protein: CASSLVTAYNEQFF
CDR3 DNA: TGCGCCAGCAGCTTGGTCACGGCCTACAATGAGCAGTTCTTC

clone size: .
V gene: TRBV7-2
D gene: TRBD2
J gene: TRBJ2-5
CDR3 protein: CASSLGLAGGQWETQYF
CDR3 DNA: TGTGCCAGCAGCTTGGGACTAGCGGGGGGGCAATGGGAGACCCAGTACTTC

clone size: many
V gene: TRBV18
D gene: .
J gene: TRBJ2-2
CDR3 protein: CASSPAQGGGTGELFF
CDR3 DNA: TGTGCCAGCTCACCGGCACAGGGCGGTGGCACCGGGGAGCTGTTTTTT

clone size: few
V gene: TRBV28
D gene: TRBD1
J gene: TRBJ1-2
CDR3 protein: CASRGQEDGYTF
CDR3 DNA: TGTGCCAGCAGAGGACAGGAAGATGGCTACACCTTC

clone size: .
V gene: TRBV28
D gene: TRBD1
J gene: TRBJ1-2
CDR3 protein: CASSLGQEIYGYTF
CDR3 DNA: TGTGCCAGCAGTTTGGGACAGGAGATCTATGGCTACACCTTC

clone size: few
V gene: TRBV18
D gene: TRBD1
J gene: TRBJ2-7
CDR3 protein: CASSREDRPISYEQYF
CDR3 DNA: TGTGCCAGCTCACGCGAGGACAGGCCAATTTCCTACGAGCAGTACTTC

clone size: many
V gene: TRBV5-1
D gene: .
J gene: TRBJ2-1
CDR3 protein: CASSSMIGANEQFF
CDR3 DNA: TGCGCCAGCAGCTCAATGATAGGGGCTAATGAGCAGTTCTTC

clone size: .
V gene: TRBV21-1
D gene: .
J gene: TRBJ2-2
CDR3 protein: CASSKVETGESTGELFF
CDR3 DNA: TGTGCCAGCAGCAAAGTTGAGACAGGGGAAAGCACCGGGGAGCTGTTTTTT

clone size: .
V gene: TRBV11-2
D gene: .
J gene: TRBJ1-1
CDR3 protein: CASSLVPLLSEAFF
CDR3 DNA: TGTGCCAGCAGCTTAGTACCTCTACTATCTGAAGCTTTCTTT

clone size: .
V gene: TRBV29-1
D gene: .
J gene: TRBJ1-3
CDR3 protein: CSVEKRSSGNTIYF
CDR3 DNA: TGCAGCGTTGAAAAGAGGAGCTCTGGAAACACCATATATTTT

clone size: .
V gene: TRBV14
D gene: TRBD1
J gene: TRBJ2-1
CDR3 protein: CASSQSGTGGTFF
CDR3 DNA: TGTGCCAGCAGCCAATCCGGGACAGGGGGGACGTTCTTC

clone size: few
V gene: TRBV11-1
D gene: TRBD1
J gene: TRBJ2-2
CDR3 protein: CASSLGQGSGELFF
CDR3 DNA: TGTGCCAGCAGCCTCGGACAGGGCAGCGGGGAGCTGTTTTTT

clone size: .
V gene: TRBV5-1
D gene: .
J gene: TRBJ2-1
CDR3 protein: CASSVGTGGSYNEQFF
CDR3 DNA: TGCGCCAGCAGCGTTGGTACGGGCGGGTCCTACAATGAGCAGTTCTTC

clone size: few
V gene: TRBV9
D gene: TRBD1
J gene: TRBJ1-5
CDR3 protein: CASSVAPGGDQPQHF
CDR3 DNA: TGTGCCAGCAGCGTAGCGCCAGGGGGCGATCAGCCCCAGCATTTT

clone size: .
V gene: TRBV5-5
D gene: TRBD2
J gene: TRBJ2-2
CDR3 protein: CASSRRGLGGTGELFF
CDR3 DNA: TGTGCCAGCAGCCGCAGGGGACTAGGGGGCACCGGGGAGCTGTTTTTT

clone size: .
V gene: TRBV7-3
D gene: .
J gene: TRBJ1-2
CDR3 protein: CASSLQGNPAYGYTF
CDR3 DNA: TGTGCCAGCAGCTTACAGGGTAACCCAGCCTATGGCTACACCTTC

clone size: few
V gene: TRBV19
D gene: .
J gene: TRBJ2-2
CDR3 protein: CASSIPGMGTGELFF
CDR3 DNA: TGTGCCAGTAGTATTCCGGGTATGGGCACCGGGGAGCTGTTTTTT

clone size: few
V gene: TRBV30
D gene: .
J gene: TRBJ1-5
CDR3 protein: CAWSGDSDNPNQPQHF
CDR3 DNA: TGTGCCTGGAGTGGAGACAGCGACAATCCCAATCAGCCCCAGCATTTT

clone size: few
V gene: TRBV28
D gene: .
J gene: TRBJ2-5
CDR3 protein: CASSLIASTETQYF
CDR3 DNA: TGTGCCAGCAGTTTAATAGCATCCACGGAGACCCAGTACTTC

clone size: few
V gene: TRBV18
D gene: TRBD1
J gene: TRBJ2-1
CDR3 protein: CASSPRTGLGYNEQFF
CDR3 DNA: TGTGCCAGCTCACCCAGGACAGGGTTGGGGTACAATGAGCAGTTCTTC

clone size: few
V gene: TRBV30
D gene: TRBD2
J gene: TRBJ2-5
CDR3 protein: CAWSGTSGLQETQYF
CDR3 DNA: TGTGCCTGGAGTGGGACTAGCGGACTCCAAGAGACCCAGTACTTC

clone size: .
V gene: TRBV30
D gene: TRBD1
J gene: TRBJ2-5
CDR3 protein: CAWSGGQPQETQYF
CDR3 DNA: TGTGCCTGGAGTGGGGGACAGCCTCAAGAGACCCAGTACTTC

clone size: .
V gene: TRBV15
D gene: .
J gene: TRBJ2-5
CDR3 protein: CATSPGAIESQETQYF
CDR3 DNA: TGTGCCACCAGCCCCGGAGCTATAGAGTCGCAAGAGACCCAGTACTTC

clone size: many
V gene: TRBV30
D gene: .
J gene: TRBJ2-1
CDR3 protein: CAWSVPTSVNEQFF
CDR3 DNA: TGTGCCTGGAGTGTGCCGACTAGTGTAAATGAGCAGTTCTTC

clone size: .
V gene: TRBV7-8
D gene: .
J gene: TRBJ1-4
CDR3 protein: CASSPRGTPNEKLFF
CDR3 DNA: TGTGCCAGCAGCCCGCGGGGTACACCGAATGAAAAACTGTTTTTT